The clone carrying this T cell receptor (beta chain) was seen many times. The source of the sample is a study of T cells after posttransplantation cyclophosphamide. The table came from immunoSEQ multiplex PCR; TCRdb's copy has only in-frame clones and leaves some out. The sample is made up of around 24,000 clones, none counted only once. V lost 4 bases and J lost 1; bases outside the gene matches: 6. This CDR3 region has 15 residues. Germline V gene lookup returns CDR1 ENHRY and CDR2 SYGVKD. A marrow graft followed busulfan-fludarabine conditioning, with cyclophosphamide on days +3 and +4. This TCR derives from a young adult male patient who received an allogeneic stem cell transplant from a related donor, was CMV-positive, and had no GVHD. A subset of T cells may come from the graft donor. The chain employs TRBV10-3 and TRBJ1-2; 7 bases are a match to TRBD1. The material was PBMCs, obtained after allogeneic stem cell transplant with posttransplant cyclophosphamide. The CDR3 DNA follows: TGTGCCATCAGTGCCAGACAGGGAGTTAACTATGGCTACACCTTC. Translating gives CAISARQGVNYGYTF.